This T cell receptor (beta chain) was identified during a study of T cells expressing NK-cell markers. TCRdb reanalyzed the 5' RACE reads and collapses them to one entry per CDR3 protein, without DNA. The ten top clones account for around 3.9%, within a sample of 250,000 or so distinct CDR3 sequences. Germline V lookup: CDR1 MNHEY, CDR2 SMNVEV (reference sequence). This CDR3 is 13 amino acids long. V gene TRBV27 combines with J gene TRBJ2-3. This clonotype was sampled from a woman aged 18 to 75 in good health. The sequenced sample was blood T cells: a sorted CD56 or NKG2C T cell subset, CD4+ or CD8+ T cells, or bulk PBMC T cells (not recorded which). The CDR3: CASNPSSEDTQYF.